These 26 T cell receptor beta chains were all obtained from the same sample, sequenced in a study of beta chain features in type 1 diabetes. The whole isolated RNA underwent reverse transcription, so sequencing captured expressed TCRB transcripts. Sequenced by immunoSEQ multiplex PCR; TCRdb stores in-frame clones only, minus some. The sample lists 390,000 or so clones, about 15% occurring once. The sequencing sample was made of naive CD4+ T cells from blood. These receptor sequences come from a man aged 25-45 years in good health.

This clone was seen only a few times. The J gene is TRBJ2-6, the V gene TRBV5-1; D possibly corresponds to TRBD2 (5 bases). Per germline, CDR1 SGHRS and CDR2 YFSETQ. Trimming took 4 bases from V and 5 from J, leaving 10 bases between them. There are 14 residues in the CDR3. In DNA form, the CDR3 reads TGCGCCAGCAGCCCCGGGAACAGGGCCAACGTCCTGACTTTC. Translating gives CASSPGNRANVLTF. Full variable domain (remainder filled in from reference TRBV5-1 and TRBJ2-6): KAGVTQTPRYLIKTRGQQVTLSCSPISGHRSVSWYQQTPGQGLQFLFEYFSETQRNKGNFPGRFSGRQFSNSRSEMNVSTLELGDSALYLCASSPGNRANVLTFGAGSRLTVL.

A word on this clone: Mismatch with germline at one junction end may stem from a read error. Here the CDR3 reads CASSHLRTEGTQYF. DNA of the CDR3: TGTGCTAGCAGTCACCTCCGAACGGAAGGGACCCAGTACTTC. This chain uses TRBV7-7 with TRBJ2-5; no clear D. Germline assignment: CDR1 SSHAT and CDR2 FNYEAQ (reference sequence). There are 14 residues in the CDR3.

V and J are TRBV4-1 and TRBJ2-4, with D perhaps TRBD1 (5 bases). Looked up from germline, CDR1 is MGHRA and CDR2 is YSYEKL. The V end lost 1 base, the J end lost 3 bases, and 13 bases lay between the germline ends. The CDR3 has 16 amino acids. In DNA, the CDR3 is TGCGCCAGCAGCCAAGGAGCAGGGTGGGACAAAAACATTCAGTACTTC. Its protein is CASSQGAGWDKNIQYF.

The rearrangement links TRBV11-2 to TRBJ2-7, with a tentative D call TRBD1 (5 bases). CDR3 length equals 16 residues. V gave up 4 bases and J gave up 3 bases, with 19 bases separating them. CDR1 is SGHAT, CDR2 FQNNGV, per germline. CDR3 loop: CASSSFRDKGNYEQYF. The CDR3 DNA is TGTGCCAGCAGCTCATTCAGGGATAAGGGTAACTACGAGCAGTACTTC.

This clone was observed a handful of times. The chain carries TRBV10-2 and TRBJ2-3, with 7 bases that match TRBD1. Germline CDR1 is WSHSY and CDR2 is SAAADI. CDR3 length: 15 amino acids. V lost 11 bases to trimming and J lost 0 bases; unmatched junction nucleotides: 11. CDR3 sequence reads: CAGAPGGLSTDTQYF. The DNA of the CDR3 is TGCGCCGGGGCCCCAGGGGGTCTCAGCACAGATACGCAGTATTTT.

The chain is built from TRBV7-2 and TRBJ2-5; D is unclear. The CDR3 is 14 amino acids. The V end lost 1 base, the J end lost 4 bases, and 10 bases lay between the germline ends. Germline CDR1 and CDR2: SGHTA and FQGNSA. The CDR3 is CASSLVGSPETQYF. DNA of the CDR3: TGTGCCAGCAGCTTAGTAGGTAGCCCAGAGACCCAGTACTTC.

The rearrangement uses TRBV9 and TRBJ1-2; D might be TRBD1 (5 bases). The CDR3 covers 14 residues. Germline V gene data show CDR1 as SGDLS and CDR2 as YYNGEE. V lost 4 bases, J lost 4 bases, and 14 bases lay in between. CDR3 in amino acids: CASSPSQTAYGYTF. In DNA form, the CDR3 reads TGTGCCAGCAGCCCCTCTCAGACAGCCTATGGCTACACCTTC.

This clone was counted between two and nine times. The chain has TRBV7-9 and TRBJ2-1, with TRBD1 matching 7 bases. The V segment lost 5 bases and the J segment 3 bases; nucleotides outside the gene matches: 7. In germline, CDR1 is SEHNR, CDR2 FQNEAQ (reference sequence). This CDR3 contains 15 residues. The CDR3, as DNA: TGTGCCAGCAGCCGTACGGGACAGCGCTACAATGAGCAGTTCTTC. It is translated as CASSRTGQRYNEQFF.

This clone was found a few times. CDR3 in amino acids: CASSLDRDNEQFF. DNA for the CDR3: TGTGCCAGCAGCTTAGACAGAGACAATGAGCAGTTCTTC. The J gene is TRBJ2-1, the V gene TRBV7-2; D is undetermined. The germline V gene has CDR1 SGHTA and CDR2 FQGNSA. The CDR3 is 13 amino acids. The V gene lost 1 base and the J gene lost 5 bases, with 6 bases spanning the gap. Full variable domain (remainder filled in from reference TRBV7-2 and TRBJ2-1): GAGVSQSPSNKVTEKGKDVELRCDPISGHTALYWYRQSLGQGLEFLIYFQGNSAPDKSGLPSDRFSAERTGGSVSTLTIQRTQQEDSAVYLCASSLDRDNEQFFGPGTRLTVL.

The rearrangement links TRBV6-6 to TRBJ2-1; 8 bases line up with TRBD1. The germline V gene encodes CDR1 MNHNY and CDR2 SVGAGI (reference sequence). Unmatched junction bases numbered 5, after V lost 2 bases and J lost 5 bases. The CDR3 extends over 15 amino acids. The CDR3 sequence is CASSYPRGLDNEQFF. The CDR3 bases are TGTGCCAGCAGTTACCCCAGGGGGCTCGACAATGAGCAGTTCTTC.

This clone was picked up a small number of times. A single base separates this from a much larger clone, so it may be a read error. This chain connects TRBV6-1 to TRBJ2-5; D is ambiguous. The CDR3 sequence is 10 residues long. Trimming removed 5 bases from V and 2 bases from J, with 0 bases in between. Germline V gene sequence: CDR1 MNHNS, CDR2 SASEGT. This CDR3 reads CASSQETQYF. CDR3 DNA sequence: TGTGCCAGCAGTCAAGAGACCCAGTACTTC.

In DNA, the CDR3 is TGTGCCTGGAGTGCCGGGACTCCTTTCTCGAGTGAAAAACTGTTTTTT. Translated, it gives CAWSAGTPFSSEKLFF. V and J are TRBV30 and TRBJ1-4; TRBD1 is a possible D gene (5 bases). Trimming left V 1 base short and J 7 bases short, with 19 bases between. Germline V gene lookup returns CDR1 GTSNPN and CDR2 SVGIG (reference sequence). The CDR3 covers 16 residues.

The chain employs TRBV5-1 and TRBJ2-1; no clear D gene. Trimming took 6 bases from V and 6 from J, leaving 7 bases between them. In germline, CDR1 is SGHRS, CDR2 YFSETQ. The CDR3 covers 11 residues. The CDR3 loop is CASNLSNEQFF. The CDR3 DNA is TGCGCCAGCAATCTAAGCAATGAGCAGTTCTTC.

CDR3 loop: CASGLMSGVAKNIQYF. CDR3 nucleotides: TGTGCTAGTGGTTTGATGTCGGGAGTAGCCAAAAACATTCAGTACTTC. The J gene is TRBJ2-4, the V gene TRBV12-5, with a weak D call TRBD2 (6 bases). Germline V gene data show CDR1 as LGHNT and CDR2 as FRNRAP. This CDR3 spans 16 amino acids. V lost 2 bases to trimming and J lost 0 bases, with 11 bases between them.

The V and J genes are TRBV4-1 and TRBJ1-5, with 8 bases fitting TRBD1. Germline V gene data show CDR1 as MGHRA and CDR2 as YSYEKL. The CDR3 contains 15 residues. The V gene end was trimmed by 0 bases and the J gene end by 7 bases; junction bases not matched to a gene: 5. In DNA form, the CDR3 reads TGCGCCAGCAGCCAAGAAACAGGGGGTTGGCAGCCCCAGCATTTT. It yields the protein CASSQETGGWQPQHF.

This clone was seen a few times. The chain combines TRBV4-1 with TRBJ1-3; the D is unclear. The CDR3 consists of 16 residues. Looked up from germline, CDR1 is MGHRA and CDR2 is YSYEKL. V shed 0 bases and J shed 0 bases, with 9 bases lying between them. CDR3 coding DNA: TGCGCCAGCAGCCAAGAGGGCAGACCCTCTGGAAACACCATATATTTT. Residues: CASSQEGRPSGNTIYF.

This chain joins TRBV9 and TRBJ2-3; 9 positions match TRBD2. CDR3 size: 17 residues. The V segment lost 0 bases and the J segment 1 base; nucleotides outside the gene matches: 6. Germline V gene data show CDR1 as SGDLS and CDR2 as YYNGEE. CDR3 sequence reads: CASSVAVGTSRTDTQYF. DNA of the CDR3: TGTGCCAGCAGCGTAGCAGTAGGGACTAGCCGCACAGATACGCAGTATTTT.

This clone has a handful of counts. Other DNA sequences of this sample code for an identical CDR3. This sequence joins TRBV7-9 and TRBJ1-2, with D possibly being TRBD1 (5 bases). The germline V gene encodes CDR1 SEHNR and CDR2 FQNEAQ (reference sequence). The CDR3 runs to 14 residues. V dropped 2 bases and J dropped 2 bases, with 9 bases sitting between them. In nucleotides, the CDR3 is TGTGCCAGCAGCTTATCTCCAGGGAACTATGGCTACACCTTC. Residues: CASSLSPGNYGYTF.

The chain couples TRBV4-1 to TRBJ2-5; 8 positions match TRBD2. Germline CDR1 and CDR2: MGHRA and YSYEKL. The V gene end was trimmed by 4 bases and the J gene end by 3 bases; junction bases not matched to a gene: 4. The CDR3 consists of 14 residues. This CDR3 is CASSPRTSKETQYF. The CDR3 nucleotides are TGCGCCAGCAGCCCTAGGACTAGCAAAGAGACCCAGTACTTC.

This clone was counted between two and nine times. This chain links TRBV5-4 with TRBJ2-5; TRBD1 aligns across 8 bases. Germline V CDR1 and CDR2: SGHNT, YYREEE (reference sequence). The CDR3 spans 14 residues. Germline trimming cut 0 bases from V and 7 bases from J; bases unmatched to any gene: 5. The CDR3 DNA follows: TGTGCCAGCAGCTTGGCAGGGGGCGCTGGGACCCAGTACTTC. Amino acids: CASSLAGGAGTQYF.

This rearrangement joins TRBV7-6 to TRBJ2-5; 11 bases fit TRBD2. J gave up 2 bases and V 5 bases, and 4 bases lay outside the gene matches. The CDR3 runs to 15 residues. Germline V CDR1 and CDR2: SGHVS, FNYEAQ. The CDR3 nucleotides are TGTGCCAGCAGCCGTTCTAGCGGGGGGCAAGAGACCCAGTACTTC. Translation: CASSRSSGGQETQYF.

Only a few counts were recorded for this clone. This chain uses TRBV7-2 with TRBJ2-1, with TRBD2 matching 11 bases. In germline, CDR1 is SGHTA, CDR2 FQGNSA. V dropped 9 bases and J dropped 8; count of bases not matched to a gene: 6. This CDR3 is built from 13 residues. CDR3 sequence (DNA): TGTGCCAGTAGCACTAGCGGGAGTTATGAGCAGTTCTTC. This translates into CASSTSGSYEQFF.

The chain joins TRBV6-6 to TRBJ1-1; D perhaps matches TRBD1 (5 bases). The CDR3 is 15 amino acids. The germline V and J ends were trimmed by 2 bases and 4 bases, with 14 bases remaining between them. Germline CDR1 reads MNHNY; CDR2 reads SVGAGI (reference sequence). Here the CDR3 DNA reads TGTGCCAGCAGTTACCCCGTCGGGGGGTCCACTGAAGCTTTCTTT. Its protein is CASSYPVGGSTEAFF.

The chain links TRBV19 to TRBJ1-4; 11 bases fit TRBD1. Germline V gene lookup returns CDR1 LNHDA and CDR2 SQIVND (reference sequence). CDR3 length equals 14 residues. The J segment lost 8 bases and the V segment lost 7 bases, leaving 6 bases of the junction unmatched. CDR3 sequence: CASTYGTGGEKLFF. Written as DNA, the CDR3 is TGTGCCAGTACCTACGGGACAGGGGGAGAAAAACTGTTTTTT.

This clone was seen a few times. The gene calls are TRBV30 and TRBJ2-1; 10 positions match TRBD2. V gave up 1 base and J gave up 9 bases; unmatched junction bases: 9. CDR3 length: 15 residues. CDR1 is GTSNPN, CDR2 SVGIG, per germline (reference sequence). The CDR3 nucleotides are TGTGCCTGGAGTGCGCTAGCGGGAGAAAAGACTGAGCAGTTCTTC. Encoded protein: CAWSALAGEKTEQFF.

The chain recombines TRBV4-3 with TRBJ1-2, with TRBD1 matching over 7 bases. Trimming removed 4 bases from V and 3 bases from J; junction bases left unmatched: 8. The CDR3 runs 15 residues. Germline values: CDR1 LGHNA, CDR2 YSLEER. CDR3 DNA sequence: TGCGCCAGCAGCCGTACGAGGGGGCGCGACTATGGCTACACCTTC. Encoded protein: CASSRTRGRDYGYTF.